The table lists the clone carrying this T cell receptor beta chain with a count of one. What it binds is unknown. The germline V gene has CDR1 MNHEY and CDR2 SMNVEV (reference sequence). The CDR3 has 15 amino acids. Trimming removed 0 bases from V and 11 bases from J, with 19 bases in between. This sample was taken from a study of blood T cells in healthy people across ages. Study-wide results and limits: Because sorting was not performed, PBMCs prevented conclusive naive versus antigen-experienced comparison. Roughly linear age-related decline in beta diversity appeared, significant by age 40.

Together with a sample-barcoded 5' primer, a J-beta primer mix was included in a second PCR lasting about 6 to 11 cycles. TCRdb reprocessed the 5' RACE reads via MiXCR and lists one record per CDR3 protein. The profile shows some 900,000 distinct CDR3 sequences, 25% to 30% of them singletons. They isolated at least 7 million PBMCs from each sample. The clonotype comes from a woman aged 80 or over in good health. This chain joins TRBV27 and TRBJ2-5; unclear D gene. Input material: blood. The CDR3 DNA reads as TGTGCCAGCAGTTTATCCGCATATCGTAGGAATAAGCAGTACTTC. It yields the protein CASSLSAYRRNKQYF.